This T cell receptor beta chain was observed in a study of T cells after yellow fever vaccination. One entry per CDR3 protein, called by TCRdb with MiXCR from the 5' RACE reads. The sample has under 600,000 distinct CDR3 sequences, less than 15% seen once; the top ten hold about an eighth. Sample: PBMCs, taken on the day of the yellow fever booster vaccination. The receptor comes from a man under 40 who received the YFV17D yellow fever vaccine.

CDR3 residues: CASSLSFESGTQYF. The CDR3 DNA reads TGTGCCAGCAGCTTAAGTTTCGAAAGTGGGACCCAGTACTTC. The V gene is TRBV7-2, the J gene TRBJ2-5; no reliable D call. The V end was cut by 2 bases, the J end by 7 bases, with 14 bases between. From germline, CDR1 is SGHTA and CDR2 FQGNSA. The CDR3 is made up of 14 amino acids.